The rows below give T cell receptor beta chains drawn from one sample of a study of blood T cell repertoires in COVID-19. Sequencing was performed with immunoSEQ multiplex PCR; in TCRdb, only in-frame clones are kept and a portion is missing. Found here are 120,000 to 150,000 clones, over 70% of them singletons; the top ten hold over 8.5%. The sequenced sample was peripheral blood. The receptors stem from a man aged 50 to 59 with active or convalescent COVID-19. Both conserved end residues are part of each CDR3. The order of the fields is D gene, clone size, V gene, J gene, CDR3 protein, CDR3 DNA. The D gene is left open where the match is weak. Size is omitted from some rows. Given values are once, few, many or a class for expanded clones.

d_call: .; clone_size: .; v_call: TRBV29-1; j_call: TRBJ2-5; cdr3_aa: CSVDLTGRDFQETQYF; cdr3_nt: TGCAGCGTTGATTTAACAGGGAGGGACTTCCAAGAGACCCAGTACTTC
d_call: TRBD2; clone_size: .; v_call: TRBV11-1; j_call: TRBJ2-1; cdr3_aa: CASSLSGRSYNEQFF; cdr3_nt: TGTGCCAGCAGCCTTAGCGGGAGATCCTACAATGAGCAGTTCTTC
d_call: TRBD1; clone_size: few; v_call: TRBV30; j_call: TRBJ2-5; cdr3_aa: CAWSLVRYRGEETQYF; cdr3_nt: TGTGCCTGGAGTCTCGTTAGGTACAGGGGAGAAGAGACCCAGTACTTC
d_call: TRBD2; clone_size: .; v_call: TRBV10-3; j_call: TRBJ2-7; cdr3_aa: CAIRTSGKPSYEQYF; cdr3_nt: TGTGCCATCCGGACTAGCGGGAAACCCTCCTACGAGCAGTACTTC
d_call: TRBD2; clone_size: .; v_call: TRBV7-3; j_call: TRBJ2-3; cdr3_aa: CASSSRLAGIEGSTDTQYF; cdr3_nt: TGTGCCAGCAGCTCGAGACTAGCGGGAATAGAAGGTAGCACAGATACGCAGTATTTT
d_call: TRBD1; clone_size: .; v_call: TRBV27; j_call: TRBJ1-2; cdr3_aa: CASRLRTGSGYTF; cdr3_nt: TGTGCCAGCAGGCTAAGGACAGGGTCTGGCTACACCTTC
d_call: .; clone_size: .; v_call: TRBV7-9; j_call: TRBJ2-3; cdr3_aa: CASSPLGGSTDTQYF; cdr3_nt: TGTGCCAGCAGCCCACTTGGGGGGAGCACAGATACGCAGTATTTT
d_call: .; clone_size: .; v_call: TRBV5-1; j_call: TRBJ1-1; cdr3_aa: CASSFQQGATEAFF; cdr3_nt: TGCGCCAGCAGCTTCCAACAGGGAGCCACTGAAGCTTTCTTT
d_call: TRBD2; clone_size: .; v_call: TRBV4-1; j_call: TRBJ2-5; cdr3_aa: CASSQAASGSTETQYF; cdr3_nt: TGCGCCAGCAGCCAAGCGGCTAGCGGGAGCACAGAGACCCAGTACTTC
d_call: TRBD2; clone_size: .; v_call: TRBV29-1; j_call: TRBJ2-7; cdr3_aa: CSVEEGTSGRANEQYF; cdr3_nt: TGCAGCGTTGAAGAAGGGACTAGCGGGAGGGCTAACGAGCAGTACTTC
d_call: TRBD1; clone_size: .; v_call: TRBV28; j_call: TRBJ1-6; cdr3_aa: CATLGTGLYNSPLHF; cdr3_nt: TGTGCCACCCTCGGGACAGGTCTCTATAATTCACCCCTCCACTTT
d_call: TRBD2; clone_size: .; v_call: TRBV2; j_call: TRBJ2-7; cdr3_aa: CASSGLAGVNHEQYF; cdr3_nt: TGTGCCAGCAGTGGCCTAGCGGGCGTGAACCACGAGCAGTACTTC
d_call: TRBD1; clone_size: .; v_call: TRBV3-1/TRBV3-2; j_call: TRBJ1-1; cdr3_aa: CASSPGDRVNTEAFF; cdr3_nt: TGTGCCAGCAGCCCAGGTGACAGGGTGAACACTGAAGCTTTCTTT
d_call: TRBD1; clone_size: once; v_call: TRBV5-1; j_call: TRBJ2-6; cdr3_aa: CASSFGQGVTGANVLTF; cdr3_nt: TGCGCCAGCAGCTTCGGACAGGGGGTCACTGGGGCCAACGTCCTGACTTTC
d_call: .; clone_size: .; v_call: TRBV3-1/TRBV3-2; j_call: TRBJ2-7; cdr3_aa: CASSPGQLFSYEQYF; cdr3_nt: TGTGCCAGCAGCCCCGGACAGCTCTTCTCCTACGAGCAGTACTTC
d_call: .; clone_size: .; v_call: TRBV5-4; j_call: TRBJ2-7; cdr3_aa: CASSTPGKSSYEQYF; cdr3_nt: TGTGCCAGCAGCACCCCCGGGAAGAGCTCCTACGAGCAGTACTTC
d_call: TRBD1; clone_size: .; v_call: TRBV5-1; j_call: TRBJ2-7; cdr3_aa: CASSYGTDTWEQYF; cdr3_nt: TGCGCCAGCAGCTACGGGACAGATACCTGGGAGCAGTACTTC
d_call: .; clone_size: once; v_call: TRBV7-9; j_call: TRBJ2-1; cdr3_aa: CASSLPYNEQFF; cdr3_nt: TGTGCCAGCAGCTTACCGTACAATGAGCAGTTCTTC
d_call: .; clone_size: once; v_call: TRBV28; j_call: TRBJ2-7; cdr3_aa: CASSLSRAEQYF; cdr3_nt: TGTGCCAGCAGTTTATCGAGAGCCGAGCAGTACTTC
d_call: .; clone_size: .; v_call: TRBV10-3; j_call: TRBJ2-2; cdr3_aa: CAIMRINSGELFF; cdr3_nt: TGTGCCATCATGAGGATTAACTCTGGGGAGCTGTTTTTT
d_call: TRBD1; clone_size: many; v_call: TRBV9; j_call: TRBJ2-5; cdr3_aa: CASSAPEGQVEETQYF; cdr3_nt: TGTGCCAGCAGCGCACCCGAGGGACAGGTGGAAGAGACCCAGTACTTC
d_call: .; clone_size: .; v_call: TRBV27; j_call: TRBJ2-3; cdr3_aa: CAGRGARMSTDTQYF; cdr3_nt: TGTGCCGGTCGGGGGGCCCGGATGAGCACAGATACGCAGTATTTT
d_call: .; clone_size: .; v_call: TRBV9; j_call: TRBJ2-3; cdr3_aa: CASSLGGSGSTDTQYF; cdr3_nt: TGTGCCAGCAGCCTGGGTGGTAGCGGAAGCACAGATACGCAGTATTTT